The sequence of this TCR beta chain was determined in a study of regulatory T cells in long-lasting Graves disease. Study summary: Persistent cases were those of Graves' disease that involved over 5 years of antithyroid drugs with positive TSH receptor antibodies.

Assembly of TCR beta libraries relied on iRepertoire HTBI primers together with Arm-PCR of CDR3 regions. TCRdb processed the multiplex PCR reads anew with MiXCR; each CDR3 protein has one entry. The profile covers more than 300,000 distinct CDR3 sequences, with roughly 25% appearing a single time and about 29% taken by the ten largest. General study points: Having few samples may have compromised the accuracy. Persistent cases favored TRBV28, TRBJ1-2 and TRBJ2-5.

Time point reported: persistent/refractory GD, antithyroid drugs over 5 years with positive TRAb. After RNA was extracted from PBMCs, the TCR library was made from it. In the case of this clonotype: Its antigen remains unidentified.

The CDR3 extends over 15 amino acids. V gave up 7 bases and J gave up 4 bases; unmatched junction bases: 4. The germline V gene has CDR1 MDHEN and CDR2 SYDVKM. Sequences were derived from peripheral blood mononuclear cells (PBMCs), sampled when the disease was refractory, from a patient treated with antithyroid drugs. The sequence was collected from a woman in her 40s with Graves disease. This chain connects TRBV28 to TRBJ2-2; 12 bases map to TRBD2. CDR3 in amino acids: CASTGLAGRTGELFF. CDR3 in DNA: TGTGCCAGCACAGGACTAGCGGGGCGCACCGGGGAGCTGTTTTTT.